The source of this T cell receptor beta chain is a study of cytomegalovirus exposure and HLA in healthy donors. Primers for the PCR totalled 60 Vbeta and 13 Jbeta. The method was immunoSEQ multiplex PCR; TCRdb's version includes in-frame clones alone and lacks a portion of them. The top ten hold nearly 6.5% of the sample, which has 150,000 to 200,000 clones, 70% to 85% seen once. Only one count was recorded for this clone. The origin of this receptor is a man between 50 and 59 years old in good health and CMV-seropositive. The sample was PBMCs.

The CDR3 loop is CASSLIRARGETQYF. As DNA, the CDR3 is TGTGCCAGCAGCTTAATCCGGGCGAGGGGGGAGACCCAGTACTTC. The chain has TRBV7-3 and TRBJ2-5, with D perhaps TRBD1 (6 bases). Trimming left V 1 base short and J 5 bases short, with 14 bases between. Per the germline V gene, CDR1 is SGHTA and CDR2 is FQGTGA. The CDR3 is 15 amino acids. Based on the CDR3 plus reference TRBV7-3 and TRBJ2-5, the full variable domain is GAGVSQTPSNKVTEKGKYVELRCDPISGHTALYWYRQSLGQGPEFLIYFQGTGAADDSGLPNDRFFAVRPEGSVSTLKIQRTERGDSAVYLCASSLIRARGETQYFGPGTRLLVL.